Listed below are T cell receptor beta chains from one sample, sequenced in a study of spatial heterogeneity in lung cancer. One entry per CDR3 protein, called by TCRdb with MiXCR from the 5' RACE reads. The sample gives 9,500 to 12,000 distinct CDR3 sequences, around 9.1% of which show up once; 34% is in the top ten. The sequences come from PBMCs, collected at follow-up. The receptor source for this set is a female donor with early-stage non-small cell lung cancer. Each CDR3 is given with its conserved first and last residue. Each record gives: D gene, clone size, V gene, J gene, CDR3 protein, CDR3 DNA. The D gene is left open where the match is weak. Rows may omit the clone size; those that give it use once, few, many or a size class.

>NA|many|TRBV12-3/TRBV12-4|TRBJ2-1
CASRPVLRGDNEQFF
TGTGCCAGCAGACCGGTCCTTCGCGGGGATAATGAGCAGTTCTTC
>NA|NA|TRBV12-2|TRBJ2-6
CASRLATAGANVLTF
TGTGCAAGTCGCTTAGCGACGGCGGGGGCCAACGTCCTGACTTTC
>NA|few|TRBV2|TRBJ2-3
CASSPTDTQYF
TGTGCCAGCAGCCCGACAGATACGCAGTATTTT
>NA|many|TRBV5-6|TRBJ1-2
CASRIGGFHGYTF
TGTGCCAGCAGAATAGGGGGGTTCCATGGCTACACCTTC
>NA|NA|TRBV30|TRBJ1-1
CAWSTMNTEAFF
TGTGCCTGGAGTACTATGAACACTGAAGCTTTCTTT
>TRBD1|many|TRBV6-6|TRBJ1-3
CASRLVQGASGNTIYF
TGTGCCAGCAGACTCGTACAGGGGGCGTCCGGAAACACCATATATTTT
>NA|many|TRBV6-1|TRBJ1-2
CASTNYFGANYGYTF
TGTGCCAGCACCAACTACTTCGGAGCTAACTATGGCTACACCTTC
>NA|NA|TRBV7-7|TRBJ2-1
CASSLGEGNEQFF
TGTGCTAGCAGCTTAGGTGAGGGGAATGAGCAGTTCTTC
>TRBD2|many|TRBV4-2|TRBJ2-1
CASSQDLPSGLAGGRNEQFF
TGTGCCAGCAGCCAAGATCTTCCATCTGGACTAGCGGGGGGCCGCAATGAGCAGTTCTTC
>TRBD1|many|TRBV6-5|TRBJ2-1
CASRPQGLVYNEQFF
TGTGCCAGCAGACCACAGGGGTTGGTGTACAATGAGCAGTTCTTC
>TRBD2|NA|TRBV14|TRBJ2-5
CASSHHSGRAGKTQYF
TGTGCCAGCAGCCACCATAGCGGGAGGGCCGGGAAGACCCAGTACTTC
>TRBD2|few|TRBV25-1|TRBJ2-7
CASSFWGGGNDEQYF
TGTGCCAGCAGTTTCTGGGGGGGAGGGAACGACGAGCAGTACTTC
>NA|medium-sized|TRBV27|TRBJ2-3
CASSLSAYTTDTQYF
TGTGCCAGCAGTTTATCAGCCTATACCACAGATACGCAGTATTTT
>NA|many|TRBV12-3/TRBV12-4|TRBJ2-3
CASSFPRLPQYF
TGTGCCAGCAGTTTCCCCCGATTGCCGCAGTATTTT
>TRBD2|many|TRBV28|TRBJ2-7
CASTPSGPSYEQYF
TGTGCCAGCACCCCTAGCGGTCCCTCCTACGAGCAGTACTTC
>NA|many|TRBV29-1|TRBJ2-1
CSVEYWSSYNEQFF
TGCAGCGTTGAGTACTGGAGCTCCTACAATGAGCAGTTCTTC
>NA|NA|TRBV7-9|TRBJ2-5
CASSSPAQETQYF
TGTGCCAGCAGTTCTCCGGCTCAAGAGACCCAGTACTTC
>TRBD1|many|TRBV20-1|TRBJ2-3
CSARGQPESTDTQYF
TGCAGTGCACGGGGACAGCCCGAAAGCACAGATACGCAGTATTTT
>TRBD2|many|TRBV20-1|TRBJ2-7
CSARDPGLAGGYEQYF
TGCAGTGCTAGAGATCCTGGACTAGCGGGAGGGTACGAGCAGTACTTC
>NA|medium-sized|TRBV7-2|TRBJ2-7
CASSLGAGSEYEQYF
TGTGCCAGCAGCTTAGGCGCGGGATCCGAATACGAGCAGTACTTC
>TRBD1|many|TRBV27|TRBJ1-2
CASSLDRGLGTNYGYTF
TGTGCCAGCAGTTTAGACAGGGGATTGGGTACTAACTATGGCTACACCTTC
>TRBD1|many|TRBV28|TRBJ2-3
CASTNPGTGLDTQYF
TGTGCCAGCACCAACCCAGGGACAGGGTTAGATACGCAGTATTTT
>NA|many|TRBV19|TRBJ2-4
CASSGDLKNIQYF
TGTGCCAGTAGCGGGGACTTAAAAAACATTCAGTACTTC
>NA|many|TRBV6-2/TRBV6-3|TRBJ1-4
CASSPALAEKLFF
TGTGCCAGCAGTCCGGCCCTGGCCGAAAAACTGTTTTTT
>NA|many|TRBV7-8|TRBJ1-1
CASSLWTVAFF
TGTGCCAGCAGCTTATGGACAGTAGCTTTCTTT
>NA|NA|TRBV20-1|TRBJ1-5
CSACPPGYNQPQHF
TGCAGTGCTTGCCCGCCGGGATACAATCAGCCCCAGCATTTT
>NA|few|TRBV4-1|TRBJ2-3
CASSQGQRSTDTQYF
TGCGCCAGCAGCCAAGGTCAGCGGAGCACAGATACGCAGTATTTT
>NA|medium-sized|TRBV12-5|TRBJ2-1
CASGFSTTYNEQFF
TGTGCTAGTGGTTTTTCGACTACCTACAATGAGCAGTTCTTC
>NA|many|TRBV2|TRBJ2-2
CASSLDTGELFF
TGTGCCAGCAGTCTGGACACCGGGGAGCTGTTTTTT
>NA|many|TRBV7-9|TRBJ2-2
CASSLTAVVRTGELFF
TGTGCCAGCAGCCTTACCGCGGTAGTTCGCACCGGGGAGCTGTTTTTT
>TRBD1|many|TRBV24-1|TRBJ2-3
CATSDPGQGADTQYF
TGTGCCACCAGTGATCCGGGACAGGGGGCAGATACGCAGTATTTT
>NA|many|TRBV6-6|TRBJ1-3
CASSYGSSGNTIYF
TGTGCCAGCAGTTACGGCAGCTCTGGAAACACCATATATTTT
>TRBD1|NA|TRBV19|TRBJ2-3
CASSWQGASASTDTQYF
TGTGCCAGTAGTTGGCAGGGGGCCTCCGCTAGCACAGATACGCAGTATTTT
>NA|many|TRBV6-1|TRBJ2-2
CASSAQTNTGELFF
TGTGCCAGCAGTGCCCAAACGAACACCGGGGAGCTGTTTTTT
>NA|many|TRBV5-6|TRBJ2-1
CASSAGPTSYNEQFF
TGTGCCAGCAGCGCGGGACCAACGTCCTACAATGAGCAGTTCTTC
>TRBD1|many|TRBV7-6|TRBJ2-7
CASSLETTGPGEQYF
TGTGCCAGCAGCTTAGAGACGACAGGGCCGGGCGAGCAGTACTTC
>TRBD1|many|TRBV7-6|TRBJ2-6
CASSLGVRTGDSGANVLTF
TGTGCCAGCAGCTTAGGAGTAAGGACAGGAGACTCTGGGGCCAACGTCCTGACTTTC
>NA|many|TRBV20-1|TRBJ1-1
CSASRQQNTEAFF
TGCAGTGCTAGCAGACAGCAGAACACTGAAGCTTTCTTT
>NA|many|TRBV27|TRBJ2-3
CASSLSGGGRTDTQYF
TGTGCCAGCAGTTTATCCGGGGGCGGGAGAACAGATACGCAGTATTTT
>TRBD2|few|TRBV29-1|TRBJ2-7
CSVGFLAGVEQYF
TGCAGCGTTGGTTTCCTAGCGGGAGTGGAGCAGTACTTC
>NA|few|TRBV7-9|TRBJ2-7
CASSQGAVNYEQYF
TGTGCCAGCAGCCAAGGCGCGGTTAACTACGAGCAGTACTTC
>NA|many|TRBV24-1|TRBJ2-6
CATSEGAGTPGANVLTF
TGTGCCACCAGTGAAGGCGCGGGGACACCTGGGGCCAACGTCCTGACTTTC
>NA|NA|TRBV20-1|TRBJ1-3
CSAGVSGNTIYF
TGCAGTGCAGGCGTCTCTGGAAACACCATATATTTT
>NA|medium-sized|TRBV28|TRBJ2-2
CASSIRGSGELFF
TGTGCCAGCAGTATCAGGGGTAGCGGGGAGCTGTTTTTT
>TRBD2|few|TRBV20-1|TRBJ2-3
CSARNRLAGADTQYF
TGCAGTGCTCGGAACCGACTAGCGGGTGCAGATACGCAGTATTTT
>NA|many|TRBV4-2|TRBJ1-5
CASSPLRMDQPQHF
TGTGCCAGCAGCCCTCTCCGGATGGACCAGCCCCAGCATTTT
>TRBD2|many|TRBV11-2|TRBJ2-1
CASSSSGASYNEQFF
TGTGCCAGCAGCTCTAGCGGGGCGTCCTACAATGAGCAGTTCTTC
>TRBD1|many|TRBV28|TRBJ1-5
CASSSSRQGERVSPQHF
TGTGCCAGCAGTTCCTCCCGACAGGGGGAAAGGGTATCGCCCCAGCATTTT
>NA|NA|TRBV4-1|TRBJ2-5
CASSQSQVQETQYF
TGCGCCAGCAGCCAAAGTCAGGTACAAGAGACCCAGTACTTC
>TRBD1|many|TRBV6-1|TRBJ2-2
CASSRTGGRSGELFF
TGTGCCAGCTCTAGGACAGGGGGTCGGTCCGGGGAGCTGTTTTTT
>NA|many|TRBV5-1|TRBJ2-2
CASSFTSSWELFF
TGCGCCAGCAGCTTTACTAGCTCGTGGGAGCTGTTTTTT
>NA|many|TRBV28|TRBJ1-2
CASSPNMGFTRGVLSGYTF
TGTGCCAGCAGCCCTAATATGGGGTTCACTAGGGGAGTACTCTCTGGCTACACCTTC
>NA|many|TRBV28|TRBJ1-6
CASSFQGGDNSPLHF
TGTGCCAGCAGTTTTCAGGGTGGCGATAATTCACCCCTCCACTTT
>NA|many|TRBV20-1|TRBJ2-1
CSARAVQLGSNEQFF
TGCAGTGCTAGAGCTGTACAATTAGGATCCAATGAGCAGTTCTTC
>TRBD2|many|TRBV7-2|TRBJ2-7
CASSLLAGGHEQYF
TGTGCCAGCAGCTTGCTAGCGGGAGGTCACGAGCAGTACTTC
>TRBD2|few|TRBV10-3|TRBJ2-7
CAISAAGGPHEQYF
TGTGCCATCAGTGCAGCGGGAGGGCCCCACGAGCAGTACTTC
>NA|many|TRBV7-2|TRBJ2-5
CASSLGVGGTAPHF
TGTGCCAGCAGCTTAGGGGTCGGCGGGACTGCCCCCCACTTC